These 15 T cell receptor beta chains were all obtained from the same sample, sequenced in a study of circulating and synovial CD4+ cells in juvenile arthritis. This table comes from immunoSEQ multiplex PCR, and its TCRdb copy is limited to in-frame clones, with some not included. The table has 30,000 to 40,000 clones, nearly 95% seen once. The material sequenced was CD4+ T cells from blood. These TCRs come from a human donor with juvenile idiopathic arthritis.

This clone was detected only once. V usage is TRBV10-3 and J usage is TRBJ2-2; D is perhaps TRBD2 (6 bases). From germline, CDR1 is ENHRY and CDR2 SYGVKD. This CDR3 contains 16 residues. Trimming left V 4 bases short and J 4 bases short, with 16 bases between. The CDR3 nucleotides read TGTGCCATCAGTGCTACCGGGACTTCAGGCACCGGGGAGCTGTTTTTT. It encodes CAISATGTSGTGELFF.

The V call is TRBV5-4, the J call TRBJ2-2, with a possible D match to TRBD2 (6 bases). This CDR3 spans 16 amino acids. V shed 3 bases and J shed 2 bases, with 14 bases lying between them. The germline CDR1 and CDR2 sequences are SGHNT and YYREEE (reference sequence). The CDR3 loop reads CASSSPVGGNTGELFF. CDR3 bases: TGTGCCAGCAGCTCTCCAGTGGGGGGTAACACCGGGGAGCTGTTTTTT.

The chain uses TRBV30 and TRBJ1-6; D is uncertain. Trimming pared 4 bases from V and 2 bases from J, leaving 12 bases between. This CDR3 has 15 residues. Germline CDR1 reads GTSNPN; CDR2 reads SVGIG (reference sequence). CDR3 nucleotides: TGTGCCTGGATAAACGCTACGACCTATAATTCACCCCTCCACTTT. Its protein product is CAWINATTYNSPLHF.

This sequence joins TRBV5-1 and TRBJ2-3, with D tentatively TRBD2 (6 bases). V shed 2 bases and J shed 1 base, with 11 bases lying between them. The CDR3 covers 15 residues. Germline V gives CDR1 SGHRS, CDR2 YFSETQ. CDR3 amino acids: CASSLMGGGTDTQYF. The DNA of the CDR3 is TGCGCCAGCAGCTTAATGGGCGGGGGCACAGATACGCAGTATTTT.

The V call is TRBV19, the J call TRBJ1-1; perhaps TRBD1 as D (6 bases). The V end was cut by 8 bases, the J end by 7 bases, with 14 bases between. The CDR3 has 12 residues. From germline, CDR1 is LNHDA and CDR2 SQIVND (reference sequence). The CDR3 protein is CASGEGDIEAFF. In DNA, the CDR3 is TGTGCCAGTGGAGAGGGGGATATTGAAGCTTTCTTT.

This chain links TRBV7-2 with TRBJ2-3; 8 bases are shared with TRBD2. The CDR3 extends over 16 amino acids. Trimming took 1 base from V and 2 from J; bases not matched to a gene: 5. Germline values: CDR1 SGHTA, CDR2 FQGNSA. The CDR3 region has the DNA TGTGCCAGCAGCTTAGTGGCGGGAGGTCTCACAGATACGCAGTATTTT. It specifies CASSLVAGGLTDTQYF.

The V call is TRBV6-5, the J call TRBJ2-1; 10 positions match TRBD2. Germline assignment: CDR1 MNHEY and CDR2 SVGAGI. V shed 6 bases and J 4 bases; nucleotides not matched to a gene: 3. The CDR3 length is 14 residues. The CDR3 sequence: CASRRLAGYNEQFF. The CDR3 nucleotides are TGTGCCAGCAGAAGACTAGCGGGTTACAATGAGCAGTTCTTC.

The rearrangement uses TRBV2 and TRBJ2-2; 11 bases map to TRBD2. The ends lost 2 bases at V and 0 bases at J; junction bases unmatched: 2. Germline CDR1 is SNHLY and CDR2 is FYNNEI. CDR3 size: 17 residues. CDR3 amino acids: CASSESSGGANTGELFF. CDR3 sequence (DNA): TGTGCCAGCAGTGAAAGTAGCGGGGGGGCGAACACCGGGGAGCTGTTTTTT.

To note about this clone: A read error may account for a junction end that differs from germline. Other nucleotide sequences in the sample specify the same CDR3. CDR3 in DNA: TGCAGCGTTGGAGATAGGGGCTCCAATTCCCCCCTCCACTTT. Translated, it gives CSVGDRGSNSPLHF. This chain connects TRBV29-1 to TRBJ1-6; D may be TRBD1 (5 bases). This CDR3 comprises 14 residues. Germline CDR1 and CDR2: SQVTM and ANQGSEA.

The chain employs TRBV27 and TRBJ2-5; TRBD2 might be the D (6 bases). Deletions cut 2 bases from V and 5 bases from J, with 15 bases between. The CDR3 has 15 amino acids. Germline V gene lookup returns CDR1 MNHEY and CDR2 SMNVEV (reference sequence). The CDR3 nucleotides read TGTGCCAGCAGTTTAGGGCTGGGGAGGAGGGAGACCCAGTACTTC. It is translated as CASSLGLGRRETQYF.

The chain recombines TRBV6-1 with TRBJ2-1; the match to TRBD1 covers 10 bases. The V gene end was trimmed by 9 bases and the J gene end by 9 bases; junction bases not matched to a gene: 5. This CDR3 is 12 amino acids long. Germline V lookup: CDR1 MNHNS, CDR2 SASEGT. The CDR3 nucleotides read TGTGCCAGTGACAGGGGGCCTGTTGAGCAGTTCTTC. Translated: CASDRGPVEQFF.

The rearrangement uses TRBV14 and TRBJ2-7, with D possibly matching TRBD2 (6 bases). This CDR3 spans 14 amino acids. V was pared by 2 bases and J by 1 base, with 9 bases between. The germline V gene encodes CDR1 SGHDN and CDR2 FVKESK. For the CDR3, the DNA is TGTGCCAGCAGCCAACCCGGGACTTCCTACGAGCAGTACTTC. This gives the protein CASSQPGTSYEQYF.

This chain joins TRBV19 and TRBJ1-4; D possibly corresponds to TRBD1 (6 bases). CDR3 size: 15 residues. V lost 5 bases and J lost 5, with 15 bases in between. The V gene's germline CDR1 is LNHDA and CDR2 SQIVND (reference sequence). CDR3 sequence reads: CASSDFGRGNEKLFF. The CDR3 nucleotides read TGTGCCAGTAGTGACTTCGGCAGGGGCAATGAAAAACTGTTTTTT.

The rearrangement links TRBV7-9 to TRBJ2-3, with TRBD2 identical over 11 bases. The CDR3 runs 19 residues. The trim removed 1 base at V and 4 bases at J, leaving 13 bases unmatched. Germline assignment: CDR1 SEHNR and CDR2 FQNEAQ (reference sequence). The CDR3 here is CASSLEWRSSGGRPDTQYF. CDR3 in DNA: TGTGCCAGCAGCTTAGAGTGGAGGTCTAGCGGGGGGAGACCAGATACGCAGTATTTT.

This clone was seen a single time. The V gene is TRBV2, the J gene TRBJ2-3; 10 positions agree with TRBD2. V gave up 0 bases and J gave up 0 bases; unmatched junction bases: 6. Looked up from germline, CDR1 is SNHLY and CDR2 is FYNNEI. CDR3 length equals 18 residues. The CDR3 is CASSEAYGLAASTDTQYF. The DNA for the CDR3 is TGTGCCAGCAGTGAAGCCTATGGACTAGCGGCTAGCACAGATACGCAGTATTTT.